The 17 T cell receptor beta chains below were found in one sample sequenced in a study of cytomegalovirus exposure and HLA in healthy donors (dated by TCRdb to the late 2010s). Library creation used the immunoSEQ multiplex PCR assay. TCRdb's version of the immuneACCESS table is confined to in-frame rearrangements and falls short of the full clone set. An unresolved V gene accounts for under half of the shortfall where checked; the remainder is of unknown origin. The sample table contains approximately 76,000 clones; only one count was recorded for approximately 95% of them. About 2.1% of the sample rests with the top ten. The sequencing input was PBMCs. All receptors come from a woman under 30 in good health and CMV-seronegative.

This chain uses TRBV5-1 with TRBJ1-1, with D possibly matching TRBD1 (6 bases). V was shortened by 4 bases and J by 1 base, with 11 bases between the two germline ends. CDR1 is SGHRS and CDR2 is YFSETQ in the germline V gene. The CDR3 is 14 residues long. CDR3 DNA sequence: TGCGCCAGCAGCCTGGGGGGCGGGAACACTGAAGCTTTCTTT. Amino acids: CASSLGGGNTEAFF.

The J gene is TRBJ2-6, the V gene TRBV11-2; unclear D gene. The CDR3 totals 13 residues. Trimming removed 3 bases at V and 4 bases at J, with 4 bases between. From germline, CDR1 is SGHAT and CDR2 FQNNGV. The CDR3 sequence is CASSFPGANVLTF. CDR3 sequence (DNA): TGTGCCAGCAGCTTTCCAGGGGCCAACGTCCTGACTTTC.

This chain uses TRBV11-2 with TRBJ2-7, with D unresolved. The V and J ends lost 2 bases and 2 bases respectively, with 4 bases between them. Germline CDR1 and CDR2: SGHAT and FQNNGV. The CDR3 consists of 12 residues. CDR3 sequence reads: CASSLSPYEQYF. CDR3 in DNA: TGTGCCAGCAGCTTATCTCCCTACGAGCAGTACTTC.

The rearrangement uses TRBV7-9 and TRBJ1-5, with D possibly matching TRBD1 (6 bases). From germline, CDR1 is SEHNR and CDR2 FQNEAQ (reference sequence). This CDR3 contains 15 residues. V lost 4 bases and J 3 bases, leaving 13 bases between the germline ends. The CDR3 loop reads CASSWGGQNNQPQHF. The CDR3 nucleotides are TGTGCCAGCAGCTGGGGCGGACAGAACAATCAGCCCCAGCATTTT.

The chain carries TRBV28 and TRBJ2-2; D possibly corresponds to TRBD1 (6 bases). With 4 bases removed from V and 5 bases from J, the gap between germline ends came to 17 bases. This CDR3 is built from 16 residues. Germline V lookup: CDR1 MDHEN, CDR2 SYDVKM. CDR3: CASSSYLWTVTGELFF. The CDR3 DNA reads TGTGCCAGCAGTTCCTACCTCTGGACAGTTACCGGGGAGCTGTTTTTT.

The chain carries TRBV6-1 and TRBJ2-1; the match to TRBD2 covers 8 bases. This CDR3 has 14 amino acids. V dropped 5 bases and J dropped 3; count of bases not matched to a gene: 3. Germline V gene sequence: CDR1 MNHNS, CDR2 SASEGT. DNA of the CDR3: TGTGCCAGCAGTTATAGCGGGAACTACAATGAGCAGTTCTTC. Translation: CASSYSGNYNEQFF.

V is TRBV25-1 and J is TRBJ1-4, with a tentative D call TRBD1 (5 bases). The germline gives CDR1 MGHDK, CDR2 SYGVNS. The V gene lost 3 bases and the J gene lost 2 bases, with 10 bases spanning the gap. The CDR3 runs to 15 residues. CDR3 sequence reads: CASSDPGGTNEKLFF. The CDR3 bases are TGTGCCAGCAGTGACCCCGGGGGGACTAATGAAAAACTGTTTTTT.

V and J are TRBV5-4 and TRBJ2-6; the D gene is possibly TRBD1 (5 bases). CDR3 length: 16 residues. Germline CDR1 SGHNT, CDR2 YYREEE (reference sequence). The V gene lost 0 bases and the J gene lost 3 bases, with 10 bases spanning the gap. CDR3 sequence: CASSLDPGRGANVLTF. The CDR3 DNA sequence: TGTGCCAGCAGCTTGGATCCAGGGCGTGGGGCCAACGTCCTGACTTTC.

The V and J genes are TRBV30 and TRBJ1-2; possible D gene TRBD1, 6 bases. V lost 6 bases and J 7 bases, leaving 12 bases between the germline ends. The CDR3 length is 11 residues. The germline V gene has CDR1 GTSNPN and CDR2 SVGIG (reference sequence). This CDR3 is CACLSGVGYTF. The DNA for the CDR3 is TGTGCCTGCCTTTCAGGGGTTGGCTACACCTTC.

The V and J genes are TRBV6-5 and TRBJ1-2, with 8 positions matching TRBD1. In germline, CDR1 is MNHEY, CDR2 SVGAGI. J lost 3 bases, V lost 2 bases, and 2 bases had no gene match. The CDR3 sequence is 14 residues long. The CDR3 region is CASSYAGGDYGYTF. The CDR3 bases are TGTGCCAGCAGTTACGCAGGGGGCGACTATGGCTACACCTTC.

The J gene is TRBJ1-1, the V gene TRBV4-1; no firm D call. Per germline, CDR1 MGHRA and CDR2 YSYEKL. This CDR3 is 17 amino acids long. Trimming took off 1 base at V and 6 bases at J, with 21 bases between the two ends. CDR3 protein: CASSQVLVPGRSAEAFF. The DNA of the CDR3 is TGCGCCAGCAGCCAAGTCCTGGTTCCAGGTCGGTCAGCTGAAGCTTTCTTT.

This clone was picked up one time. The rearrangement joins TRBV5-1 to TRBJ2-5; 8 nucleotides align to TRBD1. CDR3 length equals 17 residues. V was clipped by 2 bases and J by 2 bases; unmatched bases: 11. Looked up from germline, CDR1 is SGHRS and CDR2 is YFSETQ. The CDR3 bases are TGCGCCAGCAGCTTACCTCAACCGGGACAGGTACAAGAGACCCAGTACTTC. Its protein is CASSLPQPGQVQETQYF.

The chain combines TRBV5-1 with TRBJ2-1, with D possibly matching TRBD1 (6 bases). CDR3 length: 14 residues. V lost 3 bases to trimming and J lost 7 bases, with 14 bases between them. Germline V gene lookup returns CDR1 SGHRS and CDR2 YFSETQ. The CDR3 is CASSSSHRVNEQFF. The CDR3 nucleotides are TGCGCCAGCAGCTCCTCGCACAGGGTTAATGAGCAGTTCTTC.

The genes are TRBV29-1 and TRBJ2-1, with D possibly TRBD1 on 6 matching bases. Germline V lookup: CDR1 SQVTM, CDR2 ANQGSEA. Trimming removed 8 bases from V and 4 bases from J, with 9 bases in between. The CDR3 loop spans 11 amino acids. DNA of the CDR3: TGCAGCCTAGGGGGATACAATGAGCAGTTCTTC. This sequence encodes CSLGGYNEQFF.

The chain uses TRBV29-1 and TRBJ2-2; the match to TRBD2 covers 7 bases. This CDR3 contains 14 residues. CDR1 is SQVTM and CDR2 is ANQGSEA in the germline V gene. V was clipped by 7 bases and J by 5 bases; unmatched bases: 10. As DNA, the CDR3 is TGCAGCGCTCGGACAAACGGGGGGACCGGGGAGCTGTTTTTT. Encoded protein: CSARTNGGTGELFF.

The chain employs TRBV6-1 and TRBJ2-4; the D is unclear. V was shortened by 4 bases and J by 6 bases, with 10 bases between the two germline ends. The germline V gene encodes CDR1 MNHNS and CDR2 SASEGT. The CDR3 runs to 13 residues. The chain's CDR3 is CASSGLPGNIQYF. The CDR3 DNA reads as TGTGCCAGCAGTGGGTTGCCGGGAAACATTCAGTACTTC.

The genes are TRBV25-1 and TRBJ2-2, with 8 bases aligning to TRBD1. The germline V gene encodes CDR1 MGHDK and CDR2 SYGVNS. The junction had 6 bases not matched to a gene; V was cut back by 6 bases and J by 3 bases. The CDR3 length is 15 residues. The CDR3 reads CASREGQGDTGELFF. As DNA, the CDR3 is TGTGCCAGCAGAGAAGGACAGGGAGACACCGGGGAGCTGTTTTTT.